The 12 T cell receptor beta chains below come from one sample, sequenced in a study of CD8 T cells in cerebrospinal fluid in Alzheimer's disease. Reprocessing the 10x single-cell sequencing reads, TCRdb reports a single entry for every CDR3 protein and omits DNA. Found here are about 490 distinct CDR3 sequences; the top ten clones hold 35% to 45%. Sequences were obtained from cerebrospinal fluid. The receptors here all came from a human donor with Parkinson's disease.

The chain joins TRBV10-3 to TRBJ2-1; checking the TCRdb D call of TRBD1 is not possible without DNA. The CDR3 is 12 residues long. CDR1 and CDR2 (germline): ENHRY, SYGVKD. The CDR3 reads CAISDSQGTQFF.

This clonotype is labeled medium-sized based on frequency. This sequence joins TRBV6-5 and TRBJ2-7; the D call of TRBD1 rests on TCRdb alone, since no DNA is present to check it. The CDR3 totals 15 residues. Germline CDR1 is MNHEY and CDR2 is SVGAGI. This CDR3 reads CASKRGGGNTYEQYF.

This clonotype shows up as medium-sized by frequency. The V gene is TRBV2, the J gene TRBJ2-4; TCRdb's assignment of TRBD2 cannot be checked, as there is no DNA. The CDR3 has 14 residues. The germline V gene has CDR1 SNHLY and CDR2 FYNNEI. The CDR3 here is CASTGATAKNIQYF.

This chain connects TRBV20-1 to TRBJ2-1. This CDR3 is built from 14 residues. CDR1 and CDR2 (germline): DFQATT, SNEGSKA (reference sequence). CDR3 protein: CSASDDFTYNEQFF.

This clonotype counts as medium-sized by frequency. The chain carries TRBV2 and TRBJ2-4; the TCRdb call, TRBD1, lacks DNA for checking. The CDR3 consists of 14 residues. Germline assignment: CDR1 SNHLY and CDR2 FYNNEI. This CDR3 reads CASTQGTGPNIQYF.

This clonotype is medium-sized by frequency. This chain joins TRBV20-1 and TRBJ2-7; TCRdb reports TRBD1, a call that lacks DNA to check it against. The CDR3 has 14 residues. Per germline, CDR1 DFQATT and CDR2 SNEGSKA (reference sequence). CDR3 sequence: CSARPERGSNEQYF.

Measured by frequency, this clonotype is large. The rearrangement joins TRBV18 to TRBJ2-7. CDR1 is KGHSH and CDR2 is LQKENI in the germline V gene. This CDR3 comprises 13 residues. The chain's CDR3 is CASSPRDTYEQYF.

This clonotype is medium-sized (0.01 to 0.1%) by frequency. CDR3 residues: CASSFVGGAYREYF. The chain employs TRBV28 and TRBJ2-7; absent DNA, TCRdb's TRBD1 call cannot be checked. The CDR3 loop spans 14 amino acids. Germline CDR1 and CDR2: MDHEN and SYDVKM.

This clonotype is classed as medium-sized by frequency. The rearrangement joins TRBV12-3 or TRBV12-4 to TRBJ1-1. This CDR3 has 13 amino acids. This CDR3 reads CASSPLGRTEAFF.

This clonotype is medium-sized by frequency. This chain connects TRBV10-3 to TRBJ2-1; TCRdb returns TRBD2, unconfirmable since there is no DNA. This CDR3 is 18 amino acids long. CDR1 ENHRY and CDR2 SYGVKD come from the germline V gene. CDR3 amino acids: CAISESSGGAGSYNEQFF.

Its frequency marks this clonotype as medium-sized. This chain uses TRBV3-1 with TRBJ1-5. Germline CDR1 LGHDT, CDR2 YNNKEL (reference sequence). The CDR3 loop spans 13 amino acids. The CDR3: CASSPYAHQPQHF.

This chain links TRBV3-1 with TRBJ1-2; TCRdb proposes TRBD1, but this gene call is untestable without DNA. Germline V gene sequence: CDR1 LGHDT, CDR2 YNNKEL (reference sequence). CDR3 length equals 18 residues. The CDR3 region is CASRPQGAHGYSNYGYTF.